These 20 T cell receptor beta chains came from one sample sequenced in a study of radiotherapy plus CTLA-4 blockade in lung cancer (dated by TCRdb to between 2017 and 2018). Library construction relied on the immunoSEQ multiplex PCR assay. TCRdb took this table from immuneACCESS and kept in-frame rearrangements with V and J called. Such tables lack part of the clones; where checked against another copy, unresolved V genes explain under half of the gap, and the rest is unexplained. For this sample there are about 60,000 clones; 72% appear just once. The top ten clonotypes cover approximately 8.6% of the sample. Material: peripheral blood, obtained from a patient treated with radiotherapy plus ipilimumab. Source of these receptors: a human donor with non-small cell lung cancer whose response to radiotherapy plus ipilimumab could not be evaluated.

The rearrangement links TRBV30 to TRBJ1-1; TRBD1 aligns across 9 bases. CDR1 GTSNPN and CDR2 SVGIG come from the germline V gene (reference sequence). Unmatched junction bases numbered 11, after V lost 7 bases and J lost 11 bases. The CDR3 consists of 12 residues. In DNA, the CDR3 is TGTGCCTTTAGGGACAGGGTAGGAATGGCTTTCTTT. This sequence encodes CAFRDRVGMAFF.

The chain has TRBV9 and TRBJ2-1, with 11 positions matching TRBD2. The CDR3 contains 16 residues. Germline V gene sequence: CDR1 SGDLS, CDR2 YYNGEE. J was trimmed by 3 bases and V by 3 bases; bases with no gene match: 5. CDR3 amino acids: CASSEATSGGYNEQFF. The CDR3 DNA sequence: TGTGCCAGCAGCGAGGCCACTAGCGGGGGCTACAATGAGCAGTTCTTC.

V and J are TRBV11-1 and TRBJ2-5; 13 nucleotides line up with TRBD2. CDR1 SGHAT and CDR2 FQDESV come from the germline V gene (reference sequence). V lost 4 bases and J lost 3; bases outside the gene matches: 11. There are 18 residues in the CDR3. Written as DNA, the CDR3 is TGTGCCAGCAGCTCCGGACTAGCGGGGGCCATCGGAAAAGAGACCCAGTACTTC. Protein: CASSSGLAGAIGKETQYF.

This sequence joins TRBV5-1 and TRBJ1-1, with 8 bases that match TRBD1. J gave up 1 base and V 4 bases, and 9 bases lay outside the gene matches. Germline V gene sequence: CDR1 SGHRS, CDR2 YFSETQ. The CDR3 has 16 amino acids. CDR3 coding DNA: TGCGCCAGCAGCCCTAGGACAGGGATAAGGAACACTGAAGCTTTCTTT. Translated: CASSPRTGIRNTEAFF.

The chain links TRBV25-1 to TRBJ2-1, with D hard to call. Germline-derived CDR1 and CDR2 are MGHDK and SYGVNS. The V and J ends lost 5 bases and 5 bases respectively, with 10 bases between them. The CDR3 contains 13 residues. Written as DNA, the CDR3 is TGTGCCAGCAGTCTATCCCGGGACAATGAGCAGTTCTTC. It encodes CASSLSRDNEQFF.

The sample holds a few counts of this clone. The V call is TRBV19, the J call TRBJ1-5; D ambiguous. Germline-derived CDR1 and CDR2 are LNHDA and SQIVND (reference sequence). The V gene lost 3 bases and the J gene lost 7 bases, with 19 bases spanning the gap. This CDR3 comprises 16 residues. For the CDR3, the DNA is TGTGCCAGTAGTATCTTATTTCGGGTTGTTTACCAGCCCCAGCATTTT. Translated: CASSILFRVVYQPQHF.

This clone was recorded a few times. The chain is built from TRBV21-1 and TRBJ1-2; the table's D gene call, TRBD1, was not cross checked with the DNA. TRBV21-1 is recorded as a pseudogene. This CDR3 comprises 15 residues. The CDR3 coding sequence is TGTGCCAGCAGCACCGGACAGGGGCTTAACTATGGCTACACCTTC. Its translation is CASSTGQGLNYGYTF.

The chain carries TRBV18 and TRBJ2-5; unclear D gene. Germline CDR1 is KGHSH and CDR2 is LQKENI. V was trimmed by 1 base and J by 4 bases, leaving 10 bases between them. The CDR3 runs 14 residues. The CDR3 protein is CASSPQGRGETQYF. The CDR3 DNA reads as TGTGCCAGCTCACCACAAGGCAGAGGAGAGACCCAGTACTTC.

V and J are TRBV18 and TRBJ2-7, with 8 bases lining up with TRBD1. Germline V gene lookup returns CDR1 KGHSH and CDR2 LQKENI. This CDR3 contains 13 residues. Trimming at V came to 3 bases and at J to 6 bases, leaving 4 bases not matched to a gene. The CDR3 reads CASSPQGAFEQYF. The CDR3 DNA sequence: TGTGCCAGCTCACCGCAGGGGGCCTTCGAGCAGTACTTC.

The genes are TRBV21-1 and TRBJ2-5; the table assigns TRBD2, which was not confirmed against the DNA. The J call may be incorrect, as the DNA end agrees better with TRBJ2-7. TRBV21-1 is termed a pseudogene. The CDR3 contains 17 residues. In DNA form, the CDR3 reads TGTGCCAGCAGCAAAGGAGGGCGGAGGGGCGCGTCCTACGAGCAGTACTTC. Translated, it gives CASSKGGRRGASYEQYF.

The chain joins TRBV19 to TRBJ1-1, with D hard to call. Germline-derived CDR1 and CDR2 are LNHDA and SQIVND (reference sequence). Between the trimmed V and J ends, which lost 7 bases and 0 bases, there was a span of 15 bases. The CDR3 is 15 residues long. The CDR3 region has the DNA TGTGCCAGTAAATCCGACGCGGGGATGAACACTGAAGCTTTCTTT. Translated, it gives CASKSDAGMNTEAFF. The variable domain in full, completed from reference TRBV19 and TRBJ1-1, reads DGGITQSPKYLFRKEGQNVTLSCEQNLNHDAMYWYRQDPGQGLRLIYYSQIVNDFQKGDIAEGYSVSREKKESFPLTVTSAQKNPTAFYLCASKSDAGMNTEAFFGQGTRLTVV.

V gene TRBV5-6 combines with J gene TRBJ2-7; 8 nucleotides agree with TRBD1. The V segment lost 5 bases and the J segment 9 bases; nucleotides outside the gene matches: 13. The CDR3 has 14 amino acids. Germline V lookup: CDR1 SGHDT, CDR2 YYEEEE. The CDR3 DNA sequence: TGTGCCAGCAGTTTTCAGGGGGCGCGATTTGGGCAGTACTTC. Residues: CASSFQGARFGQYF.

This clone was counted only a few times. The rearrangement uses TRBV18 and TRBJ1-1; TRBD1 agrees at 8 bases. The V gene end was trimmed by 3 bases and the J gene end by 5 bases; junction bases not matched to a gene: 14. CDR1 KGHSH and CDR2 LQKENI come from the germline V gene. There are 17 residues in the CDR3. CDR3 DNA sequence: TGTGCCAGCTCACCCCAATACCTCGACAGGGGAGGGACTGAAGCTTTCTTT. Translation gives CASSPQYLDRGGTEAFF.

This clone was counted between two and nine times. V gene TRBV28 combines with J gene TRBJ1-2; 11 bases agree with TRBD1. Germline trimming cut 5 bases from V and 2 bases from J; bases unmatched to any gene: 4. CDR3 length: 15 residues. Germline CDR1 is MDHEN and CDR2 is SYDVKM. Here the CDR3 reads CASSTGTGGNYGYTF. CDR3 DNA sequence: TGTGCCAGCAGTACCGGGACAGGGGGAAACTATGGCTACACCTTC.

The V call is TRBV2, the J call TRBJ2-3; no firm D call. This CDR3 region has 14 residues. Trimming took 3 bases from V and 2 from J, leaving 9 bases between them. Germline V gene data show CDR1 as SNHLY and CDR2 as FYNNEI. CDR3 residues: CASSDPVFTDTQYF. The CDR3 bases are TGTGCCAGCAGTGACCCGGTGTTCACAGATACGCAGTATTTT.

The J gene is TRBJ2-3, the V gene TRBV10-3, with D unresolved. This CDR3 spans 13 amino acids. Germline V gives CDR1 ENHRY, CDR2 SYGVKD. With 4 bases removed from V and 5 bases from J, the gap between germline ends came to 10 bases. CDR3 residues: CAISGGSGDTQYF. CDR3 bases: TGTGCCATCAGTGGCGGCTCGGGAGATACGCAGTATTTT.

This clone appeared a single time. This chain connects TRBV9 to TRBJ1-1; D remains ambiguous. Germline lookup yields CDR1 SGDLS and CDR2 YYNGEE. The V and J ends lost 3 bases and 5 bases respectively, with 8 bases between them. The CDR3 runs to 12 residues. The CDR3 bases are TGTGCCAGCAGCGCGGGTGAAACTGAAGCTTTCTTT. It is translated as CASSAGETEAFF.

J is TRBJ2-7 and V is TRBV28; 11 nucleotides agree with TRBD1. This CDR3 spans 16 amino acids. Germline assignment: CDR1 MDHEN and CDR2 SYDVKM. Losses at the gene ends were 8 bases for V and 2 bases for J; bases not matched to a gene: 11. The CDR3 spells CASGGSPGQGAYEQYF. CDR3 nucleotides: TGTGCCAGCGGGGGAAGCCCGGGACAGGGGGCCTACGAGCAGTACTTC.

The rearrangement links TRBV6-6 to TRBJ1-2; 12 bases map to TRBD1. Germline CDR1 is MNHNY and CDR2 is SVGAGI (reference sequence). V shed 7 bases, J shed 6 bases, and the junction held 9 bases outside the gene matches. There are 15 residues in the CDR3. For the CDR3, the DNA is TGTGCCAGCAATAAACCGGGACAGGGGGCAGATGGCTACACCTTC. It encodes CASNKPGQGADGYTF.

This clone was counted a few times. The rearrangement joins TRBV6-1 to TRBJ2-3; 11 bases are a match to TRBD2. Germline V lookup: CDR1 MNHNS, CDR2 SASEGT. V shed 7 bases, J shed 0 bases, and the junction held 3 bases outside the gene matches. CDR3 length: 15 residues. The CDR3 spells CASTRTSGSTDTQYF. In DNA, the CDR3 is TGTGCCAGCACCCGGACTAGCGGGAGCACAGATACGCAGTATTTT.